The clone carrying this TCR beta chain was observed once. Its antigen is still unknown. The germline gives CDR1 SGHAT, CDR2 FQNNGV. CDR3 length: 17 amino acids. Unmatched junction bases numbered 13, after V lost 4 bases and J lost 5 bases. The entry originates in a study of T cell responses to AZD1222 COVID-19 vaccine. Regarding the study as a whole: Only a handful of individuals given AZD1222 were seropositive at baseline. In all cases, repertoires were sampled only after the peak T cell response. Recipients of two AZD1222 doses showed rising Spike-specific TCR breadth and depth. Per reports, nearly half of all spike-specific TCRs target regions that are unmutated in variants.

Clones were read by immunoSEQ multiplex PCR, and TCRdb kept only the in-frame ones, dropping some. The sample records fewer than 200,000 clones, around 88% being singletons. This chain connects TRBV11-2 to TRBJ2-2, with 7 bases identical to TRBD1. The TCR originated in an adult in good health. Sequences were derived from peripheral blood, sampled on day 0 of AZD1222 vaccination. Here the CDR3 reads CASSSPIKTGPTGELFF. The CDR3, as DNA: TGTGCCAGCAGCTCACCGATAAAGACAGGGCCTACCGGGGAGCTGTTTTTT.